These 22 T cell receptor beta chains were sequenced from one sample in a study of CD8 T cells in ankylosing spondylitis. TCRdb reprocessed the 5' RACE reads with MiXCR, giving one entry per CDR3 protein. The sample records around 130,000 distinct CDR3 sequences, around 9.7% being singletons. Sequencing was performed on blood, either unsorted or a sorted T cell fraction (not recorded which). Receptor source: a male donor with ankylosing spondylitis or in good health (not recorded which).

This clonotype was picked up one time. The V gene is TRBV19, the J gene TRBJ2-5; D gene ambiguous. The V end was cut by 0 bases, the J end by 0 bases, with 14 bases between. Germline assignment: CDR1 LNHDA and CDR2 SQIVND (reference sequence). The CDR3 length is 17 residues. The CDR3 DNA sequence: TGTGCCAGTAGTATAGATGCGGCCAGTTTGTACCAAGAGACCCAGTACTTC. Translation: CASSIDAASLYQETQYF.

This clonotype was seen a handful of times. The V gene is TRBV2, the J gene TRBJ2-2; D gene ambiguous. The V gene's germline CDR1 is SNHLY and CDR2 FYNNEI. V was shortened by 2 bases and J by 7 bases, with 2 bases between the two germline ends. The CDR3 runs to 11 residues. The CDR3, as DNA: TGTGCCAGCAGTGAACACGGGGAGCTGTTTTTT. Its protein product is CASSEHGELFF. Full variable domain (remainder filled in from reference TRBV2 and TRBJ2-2): EPEVTQTPSHQVTQMGQEVILRCVPISNHLYFYWYRQILGQKVEFLVSFYNNEISEKSEIFDDQFSVERPDGSNFTLKIRSTKLEDSAMYFCASSEHGELFFGEGSRLTVL.

In its sample, this clonotype was seen many times. The V gene is TRBV25-1, the J gene TRBJ1-3, with unresolved D. The CDR3 runs to 13 residues. V lost 4 bases and J 1 base, leaving 5 bases between the germline ends. CDR1 and CDR2 from the germline V gene are MGHDK and SYGVNS. CDR3 sequence (DNA): TGTGCCAGCAGTGTGGGATCTGGAAACACCATATATTTT. Translating gives CASSVGSGNTIYF.

To note about this clonotype: This may arise from a read error, as a much more abundant clone is one base away. DNA of the CDR3: TGTGCCAGCGCCAGACTAGCGGAGAGCACAGATACGCAGTATTTT. Its protein product is CASARLAESTDTQYF. V gene TRBV7-8 combines with J gene TRBJ2-3; 9 bases are a match to TRBD2. The V gene's germline CDR1 is SGHVS and CDR2 FQNEAQ. The CDR3 length is 15 residues. V lost 8 bases and J lost 0; bases outside the gene matches: 6.

This clonotype was counted at least ten times. The rearrangement links TRBV4-3 to TRBJ2-1; no clear D gene. The CDR3 length is 14 residues. V shed 1 base and J shed 7 bases, with 11 bases lying between them. Germline V gene sequence: CDR1 LGHNA, CDR2 YSLEER. DNA for the CDR3: TGCGCCAGCAGCCAAGGAGTTGGCAGGAATGAGCAGTTCTTC. Amino acid sequence: CASSQGVGRNEQFF.

The gene calls are TRBV7-2 and TRBJ1-1; D remains unclear. The V end lost 1 base, the J end lost 8 bases, and 14 bases lay between the germline ends. The CDR3 length is 14 residues. CDR1 is SGHTA and CDR2 is FQGNSA in the germline V gene. The CDR3 reads CASSLVFGQTEAFF. CDR3 DNA sequence: TGTGCCAGCAGCTTAGTCTTCGGGCAGACCGAAGCTTTCTTT.

The genes are TRBV20-1 and TRBJ2-5; tentatively, D is TRBD1 (6 bases). This CDR3 has 13 residues. Trimming removed 2 bases from V and 5 bases from J, with 12 bases in between. Per the germline V gene, CDR1 is DFQATT and CDR2 is SNEGSKA (reference sequence). CDR3: CSARHRARETQYF. The CDR3 region has the DNA TGCAGTGCTAGACACAGGGCGAGGGAGACCCAGTACTTC.

This clonotype was found a few times. V usage is TRBV7-8 and J usage is TRBJ2-5, with 8 bases identical to TRBD2. The junction had 10 bases not matched to a gene; V was cut back by 8 bases and J by 8 bases. Germline CDR1 is SGHVS and CDR2 is FQNEAQ. The CDR3 has 13 residues. CDR3 in amino acids: CASRRGGLGTQYF. CDR3 nucleotides: TGTGCCAGCCGACGGGGGGGCCTCGGAACCCAGTACTTC.

This clonotype occurred many times. The gene calls are TRBV7-2 and TRBJ2-5, with TRBD2 matching 8 bases. Germline V CDR1 and CDR2: SGHTA, FQGNSA. The CDR3 has 14 residues. Germline trimming cut 5 bases from V and 4 bases from J; bases unmatched to any gene: 6. CDR3 sequence (DNA): TGTGCCAGCAGCCTTCTCGGGAGGGTAGAGACCCAGTACTTC. It codes for CASSLLGRVETQYF.

The V call is TRBV4-3, the J call TRBJ2-7; D may be TRBD1 (5 bases). The CDR3 is 16 amino acids. Trimming pared 0 bases from V and 0 bases from J, leaving 12 bases between. From germline, CDR1 is LGHNA and CDR2 YSLEER. CDR3 in DNA: TGCGCCAGCAGCCAAGAGCTCGACAGATTCTCCTACGAGCAGTACTTC. Translating gives CASSQELDRFSYEQYF.

This clonotype was detected ten times or more. Sequence at one end of the junction differs from germline and may be a read error. V usage is TRBV7-7 and J usage is TRBJ2-2; D is possibly TRBD1 (6 bases). The CDR3 is 15 amino acids. Germline V lookup: CDR1 SSHAT, CDR2 FNYEAQ (reference sequence). DNA of the CDR3: TGTGCTAGCAGCACACAGGGCCCGAACACCGGGGAGCTGTTTTTT. Translating it yields CASSTQGPNTGELFF.

This clonotype was picked up many times. This chain uses TRBV12-3 or TRBV12-4 with TRBJ2-5; D is ambiguous. The CDR3 sequence is 13 residues long. With 6 bases removed from V and 3 bases from J, the gap between germline ends came to 11 bases. The CDR3 sequence is CASRGREKETQYF. The CDR3 coding sequence is TGTGCCAGCAGAGGCCGAGAGAAAGAGACCCAGTACTTC.

The chain combines TRBV5-5 with TRBJ1-1, with D unresolved. V lost 5 bases and J lost 3, with 8 bases in between. From germline, CDR1 is SGHKS and CDR2 YYEKEE (reference sequence). This CDR3 region has 12 residues. The CDR3 reads CASSPVDTEAFF. In nucleotides, the CDR3 is TGTGCCAGCAGTCCAGTCGACACTGAAGCTTTCTTT.

This clonotype was picked up a small number of times. V gene TRBV20-1 combines with J gene TRBJ2-2; D gene ambiguous. The ends were cut back, 5 bases at V and 1 base at J, with 20 bases in the middle. Germline V gives CDR1 DFQATT, CDR2 SNEGSKA (reference sequence). CDR3 length: 17 residues. The DNA for the CDR3 is TGCAGTGCTTGCCGGTTCGCGGAAATATTGAACACCGGGGAGCTGTTTTTT. Protein: CSACRFAEILNTGELFF.

V is TRBV4-3 and J is TRBJ2-3; 8 bases map to TRBD2. The CDR3 totals 16 residues. Germline CDR1 reads LGHNA; CDR2 reads YSLEER. V was pared by 0 bases and J by 3 bases, with 5 bases of the junction left unmatched. In DNA form, the CDR3 reads TGCGCCAGCAGCCAAGACCGGACTAGCAAGACAGATACGCAGTATTTT. Protein: CASSQDRTSKTDTQYF.

The chain employs TRBV11-2 and TRBJ2-7, with D hard to call. The germline CDR1 and CDR2 sequences are SGHAT and FQNNGV. With 3 bases removed from V and 5 bases from J, the gap between germline ends came to 2 bases. The CDR3 runs 10 residues. The CDR3 region has the DNA TGTGCCAGCAGCTTTGACGAGCAGTACTTC. This gives the protein CASSFDEQYF.

This clonotype was seen many times. V and J are TRBV12-3 or TRBV12-4 and TRBJ1-1; D possibly corresponds to TRBD1 (5 bases). The CDR3 sequence is 14 residues long. Between the trimmed V and J ends, which lost 7 bases and 0 bases, there was a span of 12 bases. CDR3 sequence reads: CASKRQLMNTEAFF. For the CDR3, the DNA is TGTGCCAGCAAACGACAGCTAATGAACACTGAAGCTTTCTTT.

The gene calls are TRBV14 and TRBJ1-1; D not certain. The CDR3 sequence is 13 residues long. The germline V gene has CDR1 SGHDN and CDR2 FVKESK. V was shortened by 6 bases and J by 1 base, with 9 bases between the two germline ends. The CDR3 nucleotides are TGTGCCAGCAGTTCGACCAAGAACACTGAAGCTTTCTTT. Translation gives CASSSTKNTEAFF.

In its sample, this clonotype was seen many times. This chain joins TRBV3-1 and TRBJ2-3; TRBD2 aligns across 10 bases. The CDR3 has 17 amino acids. Germline V gene lookup returns CDR1 LGHDT and CDR2 YNNKEL (reference sequence). Trimming removed 4 bases from V and 0 bases from J; junction bases left unmatched: 7. CDR3 sequence (DNA): TGTGCCAGCAGCCCCGGGACTAGCGTAACTAGCACAGATACGCAGTATTTT. This translates into CASSPGTSVTSTDTQYF.

This clonotype appeared many times. V and J are TRBV4-3 and TRBJ1-1; D is uncertain. Germline V gives CDR1 LGHNA, CDR2 YSLEER. This CDR3 has 14 residues. Trimming left V 3 bases short and J 3 bases short, with 11 bases between. The CDR3 protein is CASSQEDGDTEAFF. CDR3 DNA: TGCGCCAGCAGCCAGGAGGACGGAGACACTGAAGCTTTCTTT.

This clonotype was counted at least ten times. The chain joins TRBV7-9 to TRBJ1-5; 7 bases are shared with TRBD1. The CDR3 covers 14 residues. Germline CDR1 SEHNR, CDR2 FQNEAQ (reference sequence). V was pared by 7 bases and J by 7 bases, with 10 bases of the junction left unmatched. For the CDR3, the DNA is TGTGCCAGCACCGCGACAGGGTTAGAACAGCCCCAGCATTTT. Protein sequence: CASTATGLEQPQHF.

In this sample, this clonotype turned up many times. The gene calls are TRBV12-3 or TRBV12-4 and TRBJ2-4; possible D gene TRBD1, 5 bases. CDR3 length equals 14 residues. With 4 bases removed from V and 4 bases from J, the gap between germline ends came to 11 bases. The CDR3 sequence: CASSSNQGKNIQYF. CDR3 in DNA: TGTGCCAGCAGTTCTAATCAGGGTAAAAACATTCAGTACTTC.